This entry describes one T cell receptor (beta chain). Its specificity is not known. The sample is drawn from a study of blood T cells in healthy people across ages. Study results and caveats: Aged donors had fewer naive CD4+ cells and lower diversity than long-lived donors. The donors' CMV status was not determined, possibly confounding changes in expanded clonotypes.

The CDR3 runs to 17 residues. Trimming took 3 bases from V and 2 from J, leaving 14 bases between them. Germline loops: CDR1 MNHEY, CDR2 SVGAGI. Next came a second PCR, run for about 7 to 12 cycles, which used a sample-barcoded 5' primer along with a J-beta primer mix. Each TCR beta cDNA got a 12-nucleotide random molecular identifier. TCRdb re-called the 5' RACE reads with MiXCR, one entry per CDR3 protein. The table shows about 1.8 million distinct CDR3 sequences, with roughly 52% occurring only once. The V gene is TRBV6-5, the J gene TRBJ2-6; possible D gene TRBD1, 5 bases. The sample comprised blood. This receptor was obtained from a woman aged 35 to 49 in good health. The CDR3 protein is CASSYNIRGTGANVLTF. CDR3 nucleotides: TGTGCCAGCAGTTATAACATTAGGGGCACTGGGGCCAACGTCCTGACTTTC.